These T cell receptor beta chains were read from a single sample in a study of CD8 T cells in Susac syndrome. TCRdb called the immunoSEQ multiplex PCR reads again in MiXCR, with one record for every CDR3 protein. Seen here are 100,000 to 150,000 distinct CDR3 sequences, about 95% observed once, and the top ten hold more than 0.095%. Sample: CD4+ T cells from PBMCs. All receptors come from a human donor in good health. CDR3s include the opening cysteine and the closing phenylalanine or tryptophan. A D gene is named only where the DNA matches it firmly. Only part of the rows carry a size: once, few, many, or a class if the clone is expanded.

CDR3 DNA: TGTGCCAGCAGCCGGCGGGGACTAGCGGGGAGCTCCTACGAGCAGTACTTC; CDR3 protein: CASSRRGLAGSSYEQYF; D gene: TRBD2; clone size: .; J gene: TRBJ2-7; V gene: TRBV11-2
CDR3 DNA: TGTGCCAGCAAGGCCCACTCAGGGTCTAGAAGGTCCTACAATGAGCAGTTCTTC; CDR3 protein: CASKAHSGSRRSYNEQFF; D gene: .; clone size: .; J gene: TRBJ2-1; V gene: TRBV28
CDR3 DNA: TGTGCCAGCAGCCACCAGGGGGCGAGGGAGACCCAGTACTTC; CDR3 protein: CASSHQGARETQYF; D gene: TRBD1; clone size: .; J gene: TRBJ2-5; V gene: TRBV27
CDR3 DNA: TGTGCCAGCAGTTACCGGACTAGCGGAACTAATGAGCAGTTCTTC; CDR3 protein: CASSYRTSGTNEQFF; D gene: TRBD2; clone size: .; J gene: TRBJ2-1; V gene: TRBV6-5
CDR3 DNA: TGTGCCAGCAGCCCACCTTATTCCTACGAGCAGTACTTC; CDR3 protein: CASSPPYSYEQYF; D gene: .; clone size: .; J gene: TRBJ2-7; V gene: TRBV7-2
CDR3 DNA: TGTGCCAGCAGATTACAGGGAGAAGCGAATCAGCCCCAGCATTTT; CDR3 protein: CASRLQGEANQPQHF; D gene: .; clone size: .; J gene: TRBJ1-5; V gene: TRBV6-5
CDR3 DNA: TGCAGTGCTAGTGGGGTGGGGCTTCCCTACGAGCAGTACTTC; CDR3 protein: CSASGVGLPYEQYF; D gene: .; clone size: .; J gene: TRBJ2-7; V gene: TRBV20-1
CDR3 DNA: TGTGCCAGCAGTTACTCAGGGGGGCTAGCGGGAGCGTCCCAATCCTACAATGAGCAGTTCTTC; CDR3 protein: CASSYSGGLAGASQSYNEQFF; D gene: TRBD2; clone size: once; J gene: TRBJ2-1; V gene: TRBV6-2/TRBV6-3
CDR3 DNA: TGCAGCGTTCCCGGAGTTCGGGGACGGGGAGCTTTCTTT; CDR3 protein: CSVPGVRGRGAFF; D gene: .; clone size: .; J gene: TRBJ1-1; V gene: TRBV29-1
CDR3 DNA: TGCGCCAGCAGCTTTAGCAGGGGTGGCACTGAAGCTTTCTTT; CDR3 protein: CASSFSRGGTEAFF; D gene: .; clone size: .; J gene: TRBJ1-1; V gene: TRBV5-1
CDR3 DNA: TGCAGCGTACTACAGAGTCCTAGGGCGTCAGAGCAGTACTTC; CDR3 protein: CSVLQSPRASEQYF; D gene: .; clone size: .; J gene: TRBJ2-7; V gene: TRBV29-1
CDR3 DNA: TGCGCCAGCAGCCTTACTCCAGCGGGAGTGTCCGGGGAGCTGTTTTTT; CDR3 protein: CASSLTPAGVSGELFF; D gene: TRBD2; clone size: .; J gene: TRBJ2-2; V gene: TRBV5-1
CDR3 DNA: TGTGCCAGCAGTCCTTACCCGACAGGGATCAATGAGCAGTTCTTC; CDR3 protein: CASSPYPTGINEQFF; D gene: TRBD1; clone size: .; J gene: TRBJ2-1; V gene: TRBV12-3/TRBV12-4
CDR3 DNA: TGCGCCAGCAGCCAACTGAACACCGGGGAGCTGTTTTTT; CDR3 protein: CASSQLNTGELFF; D gene: .; clone size: .; J gene: TRBJ2-2; V gene: TRBV4-1
CDR3 DNA: TGTGCCAGCACCCAAGGGGCAACCGGGGAGCTGTTTTTT; CDR3 protein: CASTQGATGELFF; D gene: .; clone size: .; J gene: TRBJ2-2; V gene: TRBV6-6